This section outlines one T cell receptor beta chain sequence together with its context. Antigen unknown. This sample is part of a study of shared clonotypes between healthy human individuals. The overall study: Per donor, three plates held CD4 naive cells, three held CD4 memory, two held CD8 naive and one held CD8 memory.

Here immunoSEQ multiplex PCR was the method, and the copy in TCRdb shows in-frame clones only, minus some. The table records some 1,900,000 clones, just under 95% of them present only once. General study findings and limits: Rarefaction showed sorted-subset sequencing was incomplete despite large depth. Non-shared clonotypes showed lower generation probabilities than clonotypes common to all four donors.

Positive CCR7 selection of CD45RO-negative cells yielded the naive CD8 cells, and terminally differentiated effector memory CD45RA+ cells were excluded. Nashville, Tennessee was home to all donors, who were Caucasian adults. The specimen was naive CD8+ T cells sorted from blood. The sequence came from a young man in good health.

The CDR3 spells CASSLTPSGNQPQHF. CDR3 nucleotide sequence: TGTGCCAGCAGTTTAACCCCGTCAGGGAATCAGCCCCAGCATTTT. The chain links TRBV27 to TRBJ1-5; a weak D match, TRBD1 (5 bases). The CDR3 runs to 15 residues. Germline lookup yields CDR1 MNHEY and CDR2 SMNVEV (reference sequence). With 2 bases removed from V and 4 bases from J, the gap between germline ends came to 12 bases.